Following are 25 T cell receptor beta chains from one sample sequenced in a study of PD-1 blockade in mismatch repair-deficient tumors. Produced via immunoSEQ multiplex PCR; TCRdb's table is partial and in-frame only. The repertoire consists of around 100,000 clones, with 65% to 80% occurring once and the leading ten covering 4.7%. The sample in question was peripheral blood, obtained about 13 months after starting pembrolizumab. Receptor source: an adult with mismatch repair-deficient cancer.

This clone is a singleton in its sample. The rearrangement links TRBV7-9 to TRBJ1-2; the match to TRBD1 covers 10 bases. V lost 4 bases to trimming and J lost 4 bases; unmatched junction nucleotides: 3. The CDR3 extends over 14 amino acids. The germline CDR1 and CDR2 sequences are SEHNR and FQNEAQ (reference sequence). The CDR3 reads CASSYRDRGYGYTF. The DNA of the CDR3 is TGTGCCAGCAGCTACCGGGACAGGGGCTATGGCTACACCTTC.

The chain is built from TRBV29-1 and TRBJ1-2; 7 bases are shared with TRBD1. The length of the CDR3 is 15 residues. Trimming removed 0 bases from V and 8 bases from J; junction bases left unmatched: 12. Germline V lookup: CDR1 SQVTM, CDR2 ANQGSEA. CDR3 bases: TGCAGCGTTGAAGACCCGGGGGCAGGGGGAAAGGGCTACACCTTC. Translation: CSVEDPGAGGKGYTF.

This clone was observed a single time. Being one base from a much bigger clone, this may be a read error. This chain's CDR3 is CASSLGHGYEQYF. The CDR3 DNA sequence: TGTGCCAGCAGCTTAGGTCACGGCTACGAGCAGTACTTC. The chain joins TRBV7-8 to TRBJ2-7; D gene ambiguous. Germline CDR1 and CDR2: SGHVS and FQNEAQ. Deletions cut 1 base from V and 3 bases from J, with 7 bases between. CDR3 size: 13 residues.

Points on this clone: At one of its ends the junction is not consistent with the germline gene, which may arise from a read error. V is TRBV15 and J is TRBJ1-4, with D possibly TRBD1 on 5 matching bases. The CDR3 consists of 16 residues. Germline V gives CDR1 LNHNV, CDR2 YYDKDF (reference sequence). CDR3 coding DNA: TGTGCCACCAGCAGAGATTCGGGGCGGACTAATGACAAACTGTTTTTT. It codes for CATSRDSGRTNDKLFF.

This clone showed up just a few times. The chain uses TRBV6-4 and TRBJ2-1; 16 positions agree with TRBD2. The CDR3 is 15 residues long. The V and J ends lost 6 bases and 9 bases, in that order; junction bases with no gene match: 5. Looked up from germline, CDR1 is MRHNA and CDR2 is SNTAGT. The CDR3 nucleotides are TGTGCCAGCAGGGGGACTAGCGGGAGGGCCGCTGAGCAGTTCTTC. Translation: CASRGTSGRAAEQFF.

The rearrangement links TRBV30 to TRBJ2-7, with 10 nucleotides matching TRBD2. J gave up 1 base and V 4 bases, and 7 bases lay outside the gene matches. Germline V gene sequence: CDR1 GTSNPN, CDR2 SVGIG (reference sequence). This CDR3 comprises 15 residues. CDR3 residues: CAWNGPGLASYEQYF. As DNA, the CDR3 is TGTGCCTGGAACGGTCCGGGACTAGCGTCCTACGAGCAGTACTTC.

The chain couples TRBV30 to TRBJ1-2; tentative D call: TRBD1 (5 bases). Germline CDR1 is GTSNPN and CDR2 is SVGIG (reference sequence). The V end was cut by 1 base, the J end by 7 bases, with 10 bases between. The CDR3 has 12 residues. Here the CDR3 reads CAWSASRGGYTF. The CDR3 DNA reads TGTGCCTGGAGTGCGAGTAGGGGTGGCTACACCTTC.

The V and J genes are TRBV29-1 and TRBJ2-3; TRBD2 matches at 7 bases. The CDR3 is 13 residues long. V lost 3 bases to trimming and J lost 4 bases; unmatched junction nucleotides: 4. In germline, CDR1 is SQVTM, CDR2 ANQGSEA. CDR3 sequence: CSVDGGSADTQYF. The CDR3 nucleotides read TGCAGCGTTGACGGCGGGAGCGCAGATACGCAGTATTTT.

This clone was found a few times. This rearrangement joins TRBV9 to TRBJ1-2, with D uncertain. Germline V gene data show CDR1 as SGDLS and CDR2 as YYNGEE. The V and J ends lost 7 bases and 1 base respectively, with 5 bases between them. The CDR3 extends over 11 amino acids. The DNA of the CDR3 is TGTGCCAGCTTGGGTAACTATGGCTACACCTTC. Residues: CASLGNYGYTF. The full variable domain, its missing parts supplied by reference TRBV9 and TRBJ1-2, is DSGVTQTPKHLITATGQRVTLRCSPRSGDLSVYWYQQSLDQGLQFLIQYYNGEERAKGNILERFSAQQFPDLHSELNLSSLELGDSALYFCASLGNYGYTFGSGTRLTVV.

The chain joins TRBV2 to TRBJ2-3; TRBD2 agrees at 10 bases. CDR3 length: 18 amino acids. V shed 10 bases, J shed 6 bases, and the junction held 22 bases outside the gene matches. Germline CDR1 SNHLY, CDR2 FYNNEI. The CDR3 sequence: CATETGVGSSGSPDTQYF. The CDR3 DNA reads as TGTGCCACCGAGACAGGGGTTGGTTCTAGCGGGAGCCCGGATACGCAGTATTTT. Full variable domain (outside the CDR3, taken from reference TRBV2 and TRBJ2-3): EPEVTQTPSHQVTQMGQEVILRCVPISNHLYFYWYRQILGQKVEFLVSFYNNEISEKSEIFDDQFSVERPDGSNFTLKIRSTKLEDSAMYFCATETGVGSSGSPDTQYFGPGTRLTVL.

This clone was counted only a few times. V usage is TRBV30 and J usage is TRBJ1-2; maybe TRBD1 (5 bases). CDR3 size: 13 residues. Germline CDR1 GTSNPN, CDR2 SVGIG (reference sequence). The CDR3 spells CAAPLRAGYGYTF. Written as DNA, the CDR3 is TGTGCTGCGCCACTCAGGGCCGGCTATGGCTACACCTTC.

CDR3 sequence (DNA): TGCAGCGTTGAGGTTTGGGACCGGGACAGGGTCATCACAGATACGCAGTATTTT. It yields the protein CSVEVWDRDRVITDTQYF. The chain employs TRBV29-1 and TRBJ2-3, with TRBD1 identical over 9 bases. CDR3 length: 18 residues. Trimming at V came to 3 bases and at J to 2 bases, leaving 15 bases not matched to a gene. Germline V gene data show CDR1 as SQVTM and CDR2 as ANQGSEA.

The J gene is TRBJ2-7, the V gene TRBV5-5; D may correspond to TRBD1 or TRBD2 (5 bases each). The CDR3 consists of 14 residues. The V end lost 4 bases, the J end lost 2 bases, and 13 bases lay between the germline ends. Germline V lookup: CDR1 SGHKS, CDR2 YYEKEE (reference sequence). This CDR3 is CASSTGTATYEQYF. The DNA of the CDR3 is TGTGCCAGCAGCACCGGGACCGCTACCTACGAGCAGTACTTC.

The rearrangement joins TRBV5-4 to TRBJ2-7; the D gene is possibly TRBD2 (5 bases). This CDR3 comprises 13 residues. CDR1 and CDR2 from the germline V gene are SGHNT and YYREEE (reference sequence). V was trimmed by 3 bases and J by 7 bases, leaving 14 bases between them. CDR3 sequence (DNA): TGTGCCAGCAGCTCCGGTGGGGAGCTGGAGCAGTACTTC. Its protein is CASSSGGELEQYF.

This chain links TRBV2 with TRBJ1-1, with 11 bases fitting TRBD1. The CDR3 is 14 amino acids. The ends lost 6 bases at V and 5 bases at J; junction bases unmatched: 5. Germline CDR1 SNHLY, CDR2 FYNNEI. The DNA of the CDR3 is TGTGCCAGCAGGACCGGGACAGGGGGGACTGAAGCTTTCTTT. It translates to CASRTGTGGTEAFF.

V and J are TRBV18 and TRBJ1-1, with D tentatively TRBD1 (6 bases). V dropped 3 bases and J dropped 6 bases, with 17 bases sitting between them. This CDR3 spans 15 amino acids. CDR1 KGHSH and CDR2 LQKENI come from the germline V gene. The CDR3 region has the DNA TGTGCCAGCTCACCCCGTCCAGGGGAGGTAGCTGAAGCTTTCTTT. Its protein product is CASSPRPGEVAEAFF.

The CDR3 DNA is TGTGCCAGCAGCTTAGCGGCTGGAAACACCATATATTTT. It encodes CASSLAAGNTIYF. This chain connects TRBV11-2 to TRBJ1-3; D gene uncertain. In germline, CDR1 is SGHAT, CDR2 FQNNGV. V dropped 1 base and J dropped 2 bases, with 3 bases sitting between them. The CDR3 is 13 amino acids.

V and J are TRBV27 and TRBJ1-1, with a possible D match to TRBD1 (6 bases). Germline lookup yields CDR1 MNHEY and CDR2 SMNVEV (reference sequence). Trimming removed 7 bases from V and 1 base from J, with 16 bases in between. This CDR3 has 15 residues. CDR3 in DNA: TGTGCCAGCAAGCTTAGGGACACCTGGAACACTGAAGCTTTCTTT. It specifies CASKLRDTWNTEAFF.

The rearrangement uses TRBV11-1 and TRBJ2-2; 7 bases match TRBD2. The CDR3 runs to 17 residues. CDR1 SGHAT and CDR2 FQDESV come from the germline V gene (reference sequence). V was pared by 2 bases and J by 5 bases, with 11 bases of the junction left unmatched. In nucleotides, the CDR3 is TGTGCCAGCAGCTTACTTGGCGGGAGCTGGGGAACCGGGGAGCTGTTTTTT. This gives the protein CASSLLGGSWGTGELFF.

The V gene is TRBV5-8, the J gene TRBJ2-1; TRBD2 agrees at 11 bases. J gave up 7 bases and V 2 bases, and 14 bases lay outside the gene matches. The germline V gene encodes CDR1 SGHTS and CDR2 YDEGEE. This CDR3 region has 18 residues. In DNA form, the CDR3 reads TGTGCCAGCAGCTTTTATGGTCATATGACTAGCGGGATTAATGAGCAGTTCTTC. This codes for CASSFYGHMTSGINEQFF.

This rearrangement joins TRBV4-2 to TRBJ2-5; TRBD2 matches at 12 bases. The germline V gene encodes CDR1 LGHNA and CDR2 YNFKEQ. V gave up 4 bases and J gave up 2 bases; unmatched junction bases: 2. The CDR3 consists of 15 residues. CDR3 residues: CASSRTSGMQETQYF. As DNA, the CDR3 is TGTGCCAGCAGCCGGACTAGCGGGATGCAAGAGACCCAGTACTTC.

The CDR3 sequence is CASSFAGANTEAFF. CDR3 nucleotides: TGTGCCAGCAGCTTTGCAGGGGCGAACACTGAAGCTTTCTTT. J is TRBJ1-1 and V is TRBV5-4, with D possibly matching TRBD1 (6 bases). CDR3 length: 14 residues. The germline gives CDR1 SGHNT, CDR2 YYREEE (reference sequence). V gave up 2 bases and J gave up 1 base, with 9 bases separating them.

For the CDR3, the DNA is TGTGCCAGCAGTGGACTAGCGGGAGGGGAGACCCAGTACTTC. This gives the protein CASSGLAGGETQYF. The rearrangement links TRBV6-5 to TRBJ2-5; 15 nucleotides align to TRBD2. CDR3 length equals 14 residues. V shed 5 bases and J 5 bases; nucleotides not matched to a gene: 0. CDR1 is MNHEY, CDR2 SVGAGI, per germline.

This chain joins TRBV18 and TRBJ2-7, with 12 positions matching TRBD2. This CDR3 comprises 15 residues. CDR1 is KGHSH and CDR2 is LQKENI in the germline V gene. The V segment lost 5 bases and the J segment 3 bases; nucleotides outside the gene matches: 5. Here the CDR3 DNA reads TGTGCCAGCTCAGCAAAACTAGCGGGAGGCTACGAGCAGTACTTC. It encodes CASSAKLAGGYEQYF.

The chain uses TRBV5-1 and TRBJ2-3; 8 bases are shared with TRBD2. Per the germline V gene, CDR1 is SGHRS and CDR2 is YFSETQ. The CDR3 is 15 amino acids. The J segment lost 2 bases and the V segment lost 0 bases, leaving 2 bases of the junction unmatched. CDR3 sequence reads: CASSLEAGATDTQYF. For the CDR3, the DNA is TGCGCCAGCAGCTTGGAAGCGGGAGCCACAGATACGCAGTATTTT. Full variable domain (missing parts from reference TRBV5-1 and TRBJ2-3): KAGVTQTPRYLIKTRGQQVTLSCSPISGHRSVSWYQQTPGQGLQFLFEYFSETQRNKGNFPGRFSGRQFSNSRSEMNVSTLELGDSALYLCASSLEAGATDTQYFGPGTRLTVL.